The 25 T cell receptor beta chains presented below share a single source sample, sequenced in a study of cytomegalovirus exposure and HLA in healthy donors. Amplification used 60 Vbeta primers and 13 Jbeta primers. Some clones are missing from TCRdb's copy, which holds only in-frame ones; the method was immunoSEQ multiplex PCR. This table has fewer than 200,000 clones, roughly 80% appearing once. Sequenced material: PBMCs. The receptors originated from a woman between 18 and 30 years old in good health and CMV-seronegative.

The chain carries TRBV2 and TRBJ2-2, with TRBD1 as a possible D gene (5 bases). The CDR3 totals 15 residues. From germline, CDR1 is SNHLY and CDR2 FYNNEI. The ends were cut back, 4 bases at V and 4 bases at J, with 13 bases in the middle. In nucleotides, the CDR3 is TGTGCCAGCAGTGCACCAGACAGAATCACCGGGGAGCTGTTTTTT. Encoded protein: CASSAPDRITGELFF.

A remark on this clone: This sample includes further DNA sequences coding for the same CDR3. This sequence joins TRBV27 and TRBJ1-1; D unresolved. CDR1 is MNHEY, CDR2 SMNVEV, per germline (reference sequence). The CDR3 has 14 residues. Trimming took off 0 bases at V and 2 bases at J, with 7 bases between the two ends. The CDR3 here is CASSLSRLNTEAFF. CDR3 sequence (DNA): TGTGCCAGCAGTTTATCCCGACTTAACACTGAAGCTTTCTTT.

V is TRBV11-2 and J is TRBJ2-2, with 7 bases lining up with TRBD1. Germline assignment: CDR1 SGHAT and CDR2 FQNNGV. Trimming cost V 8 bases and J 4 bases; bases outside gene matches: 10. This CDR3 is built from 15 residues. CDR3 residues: CASSLLRGRTGELFF. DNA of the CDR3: TGTGCCAGCTCCTTACTTAGGGGGCGCACCGGGGAGCTGTTTTTT.

Here the CDR3 DNA reads TGTGCCAGCAACACACACGCGGGAGGTCCGGGGATTAAAGATACGCAGTATTTT. This gives the protein CASNTHAGGPGIKDTQYF. The rearrangement joins TRBV11-3 to TRBJ2-3; 8 bases match TRBD2. CDR1 and CDR2 (germline): SGHNT, YENEEA. V lost 7 bases to trimming and J lost 5 bases; unmatched junction nucleotides: 20. The CDR3 loop spans 18 amino acids.

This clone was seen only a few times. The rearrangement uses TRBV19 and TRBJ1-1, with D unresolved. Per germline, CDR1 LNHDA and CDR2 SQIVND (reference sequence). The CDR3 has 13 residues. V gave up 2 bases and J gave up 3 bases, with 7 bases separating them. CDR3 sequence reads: CASSISGYTEAFF. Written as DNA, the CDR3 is TGTGCCAGTAGTATATCGGGGTACACTGAAGCTTTCTTT.

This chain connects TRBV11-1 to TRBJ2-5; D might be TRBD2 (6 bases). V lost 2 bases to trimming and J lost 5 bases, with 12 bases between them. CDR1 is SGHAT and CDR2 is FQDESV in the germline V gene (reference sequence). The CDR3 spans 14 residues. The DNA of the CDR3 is TGTGCCAGCAGCTTACGGAGGGGTGGGGAGACCCAGTACTTC. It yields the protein CASSLRRGGETQYF.

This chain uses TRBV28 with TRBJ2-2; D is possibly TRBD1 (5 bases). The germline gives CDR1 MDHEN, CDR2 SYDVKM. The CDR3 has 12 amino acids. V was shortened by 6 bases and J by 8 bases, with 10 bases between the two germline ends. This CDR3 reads CASSLRQGELFF. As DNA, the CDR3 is TGTGCCAGCAGCCTAAGACAGGGGGAGCTGTTTTTT.

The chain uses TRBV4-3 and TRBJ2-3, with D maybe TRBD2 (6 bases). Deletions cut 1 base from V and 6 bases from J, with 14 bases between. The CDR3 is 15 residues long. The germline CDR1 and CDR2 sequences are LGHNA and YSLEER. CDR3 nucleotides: TGCGCCAGCAGCCAAGGACTAGAGGCGACGGATACGCAGTATTTT. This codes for CASSQGLEATDTQYF.

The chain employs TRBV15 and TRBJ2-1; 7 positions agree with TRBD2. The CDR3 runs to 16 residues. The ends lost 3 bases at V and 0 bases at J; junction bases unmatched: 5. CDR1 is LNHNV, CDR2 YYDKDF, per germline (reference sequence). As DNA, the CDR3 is TGTGCCACCAGCAGGCCTAGCGGTACCTCCTACAATGAGCAGTTCTTC. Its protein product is CATSRPSGTSYNEQFF.

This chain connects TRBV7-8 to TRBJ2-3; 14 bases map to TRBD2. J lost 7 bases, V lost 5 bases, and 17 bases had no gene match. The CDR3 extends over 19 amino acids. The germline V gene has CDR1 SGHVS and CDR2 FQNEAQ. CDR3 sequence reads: CASSSTDTGTSGSIYTQYF. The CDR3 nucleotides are TGTGCCAGCAGCAGTACTGATACAGGGACTAGCGGGAGTATTTATACGCAGTATTTT. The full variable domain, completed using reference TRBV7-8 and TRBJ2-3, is GAGVSQSPRYKVAKRGQDVALRCDPISGHVSLFWYQQALGQGPEFLTYFQNEAQLDKSGLPSDRFFAERPEGSVSTLKIQRTQQEDSAVYLCASSSTDTGTSGSIYTQYFGPGTRLTVL.

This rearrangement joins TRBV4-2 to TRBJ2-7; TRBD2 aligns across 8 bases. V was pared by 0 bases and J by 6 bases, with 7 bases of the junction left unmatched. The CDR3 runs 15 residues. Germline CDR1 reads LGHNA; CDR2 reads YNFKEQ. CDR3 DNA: TGTGCCAGCAGCCAAGATGAGACTAGCGCGTCCGAGCAGTACTTC. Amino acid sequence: CASSQDETSASEQYF.

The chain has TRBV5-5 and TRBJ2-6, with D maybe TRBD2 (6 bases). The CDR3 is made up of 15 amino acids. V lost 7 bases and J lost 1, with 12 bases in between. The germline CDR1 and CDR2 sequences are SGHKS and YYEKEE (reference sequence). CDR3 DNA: TGTGCCAGCGCGACGGGGGTATCTGGGGCCAACGTCCTGACTTTC. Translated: CASATGVSGANVLTF. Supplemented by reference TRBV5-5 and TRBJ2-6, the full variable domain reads DAGVTQSPTHLIKTRGQQVTLRCSPISGHKSVSWYQQVLGQGPQFIFQYYEKEERGRGNFPDRFSARQFPNYSSELNVNALLLGDSALYLCASATGVSGANVLTFGAGSRLTVL.

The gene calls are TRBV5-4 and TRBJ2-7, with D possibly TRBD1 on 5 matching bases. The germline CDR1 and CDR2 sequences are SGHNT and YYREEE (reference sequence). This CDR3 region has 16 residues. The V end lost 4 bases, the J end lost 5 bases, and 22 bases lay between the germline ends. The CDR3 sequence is CASSGSTAGWVNEQYF. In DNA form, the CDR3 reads TGTGCCAGCAGCGGCTCCACTGCAGGGTGGGTTAACGAGCAGTACTTC.

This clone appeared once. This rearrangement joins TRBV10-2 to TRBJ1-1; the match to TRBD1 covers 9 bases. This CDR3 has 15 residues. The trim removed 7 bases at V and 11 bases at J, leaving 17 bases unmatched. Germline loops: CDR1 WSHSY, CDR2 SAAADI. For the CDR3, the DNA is TGCGCCAGCATCGAGAACCGGGACAGGGCGATTCGCGCTTTCTTT. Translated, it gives CASIENRDRAIRAFF.

The CDR3 DNA follows: TGTGCCAGCAGCTGGAGCGGGGGACTAGCTTTCAATGAGCAGTTCTTC. This translates into CASSWSGGLAFNEQFF. The chain joins TRBV7-9 to TRBJ2-1; 9 bases map to TRBD2. The germline V gene has CDR1 SEHNR and CDR2 FQNEAQ (reference sequence). Unmatched junction bases numbered 10, after V lost 4 bases and J lost 6 bases. CDR3 length: 16 amino acids.

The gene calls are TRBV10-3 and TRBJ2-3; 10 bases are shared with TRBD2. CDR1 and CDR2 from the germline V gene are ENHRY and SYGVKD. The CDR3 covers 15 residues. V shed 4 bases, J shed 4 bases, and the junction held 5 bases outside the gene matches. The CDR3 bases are TGTGCCATCAGTGCGGCTAGCGGGAGCCCAGATACGCAGTATTTT. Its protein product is CAISAASGSPDTQYF.

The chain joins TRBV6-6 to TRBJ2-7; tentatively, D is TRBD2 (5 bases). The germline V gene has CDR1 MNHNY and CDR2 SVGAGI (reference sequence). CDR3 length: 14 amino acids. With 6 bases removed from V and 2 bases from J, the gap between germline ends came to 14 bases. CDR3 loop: CASRPAAPTYEQYF. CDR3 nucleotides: TGTGCCAGCAGACCAGCGGCCCCTACCTACGAGCAGTACTTC.

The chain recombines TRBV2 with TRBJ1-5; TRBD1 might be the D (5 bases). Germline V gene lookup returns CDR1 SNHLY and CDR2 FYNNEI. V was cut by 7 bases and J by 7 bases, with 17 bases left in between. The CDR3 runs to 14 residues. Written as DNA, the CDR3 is TGTGCCAGCACTCGGGGGTTAACCCAGCAGCCCCAGCATTTT. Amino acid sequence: CASTRGLTQQPQHF.

Written as DNA, the CDR3 is TGTGCCAGCAGCCGCCTTACAGCCTCAGATACGCAGTATTTT. This gives the protein CASSRLTASDTQYF. The J gene is TRBJ2-3, the V gene TRBV5-4; D not certain. The germline V gene encodes CDR1 SGHNT and CDR2 YYREEE (reference sequence). The germline V and J ends were trimmed by 4 bases and 4 bases, with 13 bases remaining between them. The CDR3 length is 14 residues.

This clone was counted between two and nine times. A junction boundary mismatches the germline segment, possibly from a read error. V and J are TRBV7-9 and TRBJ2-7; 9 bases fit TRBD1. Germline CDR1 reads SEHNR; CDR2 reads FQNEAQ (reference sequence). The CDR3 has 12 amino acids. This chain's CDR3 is CSSSRTGDEQYF. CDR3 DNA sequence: TGTTCCAGCAGTCGGACAGGGGACGAGCAGTACTTC.

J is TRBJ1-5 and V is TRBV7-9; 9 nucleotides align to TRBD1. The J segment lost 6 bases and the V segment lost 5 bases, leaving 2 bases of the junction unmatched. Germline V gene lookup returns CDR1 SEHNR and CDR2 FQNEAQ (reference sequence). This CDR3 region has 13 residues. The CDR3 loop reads CASSVDRGQPQHF. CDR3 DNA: TGTGCCAGCAGCGTGGACAGGGGTCAGCCCCAGCATTTT. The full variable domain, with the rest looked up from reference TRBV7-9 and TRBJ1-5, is DTGVSQNPRHKITKRGQNVTFRCDPISEHNRLYWYRQTLGQGPEFLTYFQNEAQLEKSRLLSDRFSAERPKGSFSTLEIQRTEQGDSAMYLCASSVDRGQPQHFGDGTRLSIL.

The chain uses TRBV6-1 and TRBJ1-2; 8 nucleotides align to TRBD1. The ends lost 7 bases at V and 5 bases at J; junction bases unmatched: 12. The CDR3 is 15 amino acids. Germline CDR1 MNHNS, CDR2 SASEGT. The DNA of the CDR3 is TGTGCCAGCAATGGGAGGTCAGGGGGCATGTATGGCTACACCTTC. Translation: CASNGRSGGMYGYTF.

CDR3: CASKPIWEVVAFF. CDR3 in DNA: TGTGCCAGCAAGCCCATTTGGGAGGTAGTAGCTTTCTTT. The chain joins TRBV6-1 to TRBJ1-1; no clear D gene. V lost 7 bases, J lost 10 bases, and 19 bases lay in between. Looked up from germline, CDR1 is MNHNS and CDR2 is SASEGT. This CDR3 spans 13 amino acids.

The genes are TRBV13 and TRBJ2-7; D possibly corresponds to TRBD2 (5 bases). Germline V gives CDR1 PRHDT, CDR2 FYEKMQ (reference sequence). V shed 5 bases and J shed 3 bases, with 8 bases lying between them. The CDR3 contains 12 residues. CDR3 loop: CASSPRDYEQYF. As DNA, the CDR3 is TGTGCCAGCAGCCCGAGGGACTACGAGCAGTACTTC.

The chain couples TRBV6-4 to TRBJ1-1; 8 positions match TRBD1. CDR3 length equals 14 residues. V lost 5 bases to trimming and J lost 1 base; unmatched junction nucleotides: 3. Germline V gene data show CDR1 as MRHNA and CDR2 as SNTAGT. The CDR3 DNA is TGTGCCAGCAGTTTGGGACAGGAGAACACTGAAGCTTTCTTT. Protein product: CASSLGQENTEAFF.